The clone carrying this T cell receptor (beta chain) was picked up a small number of times. The antigen is undetermined. The PCR employed 60 Vbeta primers together with 13 Jbeta primers. Repertoires were generated with immunoSEQ multiplex PCR, while TCRdb's copy carries only in-frame clones and drops some. The profile shows roughly 150,000 clones, 75% to 85% of them singletons. This sample was included in a study of cytomegalovirus exposure and HLA in healthy donors. Study-wide results and limits: As a later analysis revealed, the rate of TCR association differed by HLA locus, with DRB1 most and HLA-C fewest. Common viral pathogens seemed, in a later analysis, to connect with several of the most significant clusters. Clonal expansion was found to be greater in HLA-associated TCR beta chains than in equally common others in a later analysis.

After removal of 1 base from V and 6 bases from J, the junction contained 4 bases not matched to a gene. The CDR3 spans 15 residues. The germline V gene has CDR1 SGHDT and CDR2 YYEEEE. The sample comprised PBMCs. This chain connects TRBV5-6 to TRBJ1-3, with 10 positions matching TRBD1. This sequence was found in a girl aged 2 to 9 in good health and CMV-seropositive. CDR3: CASSLRTGGVNTIYF. The CDR3 bases are TGTGCCAGCAGCTTGAGGACAGGGGGAGTAAACACCATATATTTT.